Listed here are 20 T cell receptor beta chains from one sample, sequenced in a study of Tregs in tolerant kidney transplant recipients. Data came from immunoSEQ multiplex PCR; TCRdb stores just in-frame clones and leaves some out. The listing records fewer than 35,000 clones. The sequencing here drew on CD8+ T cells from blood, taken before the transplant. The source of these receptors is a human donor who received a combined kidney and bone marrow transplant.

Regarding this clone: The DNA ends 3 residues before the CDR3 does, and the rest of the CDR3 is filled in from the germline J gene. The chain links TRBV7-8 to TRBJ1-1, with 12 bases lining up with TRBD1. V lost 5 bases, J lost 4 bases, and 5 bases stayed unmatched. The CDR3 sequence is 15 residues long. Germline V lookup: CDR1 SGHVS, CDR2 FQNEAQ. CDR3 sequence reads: CASSRPGQGATEAFF. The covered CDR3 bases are TGTGCCAGCAGCAGACCGGGACAGGGGGCCACTGAA.

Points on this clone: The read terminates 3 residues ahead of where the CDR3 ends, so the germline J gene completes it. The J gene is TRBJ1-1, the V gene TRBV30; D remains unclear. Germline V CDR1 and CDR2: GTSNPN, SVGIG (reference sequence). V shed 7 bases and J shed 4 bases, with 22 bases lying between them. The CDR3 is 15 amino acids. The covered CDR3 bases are TGTGCCTCCCTCCACTCGAGAGCCTTGGTCACTGAA. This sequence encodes CASLHSRALVTE. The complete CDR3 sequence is CASLHSRALVTEAFF. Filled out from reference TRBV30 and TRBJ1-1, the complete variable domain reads SQTIHQWPATLVQPVGSPLSLECTVEGTSNPNLYWYRQAAGRGLQLLFYSVGIGQISSEVPQNLSASRPQDRQFILSSKKLLLSDSGFYLCASLHSRALVTEAFFGQGTRLTVV.

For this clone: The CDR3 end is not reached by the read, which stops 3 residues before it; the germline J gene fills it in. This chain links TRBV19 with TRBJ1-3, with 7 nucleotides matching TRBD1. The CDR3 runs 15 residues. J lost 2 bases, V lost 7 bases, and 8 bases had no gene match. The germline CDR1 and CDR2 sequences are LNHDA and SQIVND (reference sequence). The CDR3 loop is CASNPTGFAGNTIYF. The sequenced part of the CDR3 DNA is TGTGCCAGTAACCCGACAGGGTTTGCTGGAAACACC.

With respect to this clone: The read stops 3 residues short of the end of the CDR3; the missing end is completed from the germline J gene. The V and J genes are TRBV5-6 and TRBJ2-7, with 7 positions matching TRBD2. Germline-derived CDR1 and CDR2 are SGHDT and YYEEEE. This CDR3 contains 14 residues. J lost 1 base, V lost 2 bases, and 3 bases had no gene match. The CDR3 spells CASSLGGGSYEQYF. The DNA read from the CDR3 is TGTGCCAGCAGCTTAGGCGGGGGTTCCTACGAG.

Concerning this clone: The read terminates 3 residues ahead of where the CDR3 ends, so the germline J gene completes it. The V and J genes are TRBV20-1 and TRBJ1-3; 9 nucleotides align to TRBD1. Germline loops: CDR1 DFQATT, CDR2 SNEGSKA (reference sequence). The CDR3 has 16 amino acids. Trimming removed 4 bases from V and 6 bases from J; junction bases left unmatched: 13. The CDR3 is CSATPEGQGPLNTIYF. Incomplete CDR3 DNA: TGCAGTGCTACTCCTGAGGGACAGGGACCTTTAAACACC.

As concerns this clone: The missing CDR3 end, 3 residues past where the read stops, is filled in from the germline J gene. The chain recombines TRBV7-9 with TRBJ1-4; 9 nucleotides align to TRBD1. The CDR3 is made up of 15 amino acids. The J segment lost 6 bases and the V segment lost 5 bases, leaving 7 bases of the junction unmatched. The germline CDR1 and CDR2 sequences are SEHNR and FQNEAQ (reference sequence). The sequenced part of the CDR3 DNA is TGTGCCAGCAGCGCTCCGGGACAGGGTCATGAAAAA. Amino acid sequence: CASSAPGQGHEK. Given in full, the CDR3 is CASSAPGQGHEKLFF. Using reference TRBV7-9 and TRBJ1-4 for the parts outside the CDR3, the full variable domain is DTGVSQNPRHKITKRGQNVTFRCDPISEHNRLYWYRQTLGQGPEFLTYFQNEAQLEKSRLLSDRFSAERPKGSFSTLEIQRTEQGDSAMYLCASSAPGQGHEKLFFGSGTQLSVL.

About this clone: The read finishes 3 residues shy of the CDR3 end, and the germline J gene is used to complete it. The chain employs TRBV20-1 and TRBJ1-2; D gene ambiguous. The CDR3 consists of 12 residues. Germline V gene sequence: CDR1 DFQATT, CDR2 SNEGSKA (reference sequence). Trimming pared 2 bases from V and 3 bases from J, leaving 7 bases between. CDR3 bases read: TGCAGTGCTAGAAGGCAGGACTATGGC. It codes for CSARRQDYG. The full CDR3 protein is CSARRQDYGYTF.

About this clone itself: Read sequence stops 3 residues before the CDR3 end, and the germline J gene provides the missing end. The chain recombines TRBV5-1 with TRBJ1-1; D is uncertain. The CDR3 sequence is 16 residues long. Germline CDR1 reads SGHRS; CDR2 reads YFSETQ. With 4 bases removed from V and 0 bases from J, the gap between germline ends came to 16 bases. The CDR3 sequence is CASSTAAGTMNTEAFF. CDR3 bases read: TGCGCCAGCAGCACAGCGGCCGGTACGATGAACACTGAA.

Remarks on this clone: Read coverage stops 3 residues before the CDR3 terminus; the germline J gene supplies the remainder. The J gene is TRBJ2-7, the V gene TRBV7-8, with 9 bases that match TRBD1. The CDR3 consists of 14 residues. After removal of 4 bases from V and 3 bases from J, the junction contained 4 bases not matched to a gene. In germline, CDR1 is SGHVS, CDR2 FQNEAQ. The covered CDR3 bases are TGTGCCAGCAGCTCACAGGGGGCTCTCTACGAG. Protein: CASSSQGALYE. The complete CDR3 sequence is CASSSQGALYEQYF.

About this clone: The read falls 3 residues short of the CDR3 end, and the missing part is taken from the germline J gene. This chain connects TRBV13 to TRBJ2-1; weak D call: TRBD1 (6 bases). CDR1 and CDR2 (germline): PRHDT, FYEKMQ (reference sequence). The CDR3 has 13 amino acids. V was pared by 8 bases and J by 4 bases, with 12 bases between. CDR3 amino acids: CASQGRGYNEQFF. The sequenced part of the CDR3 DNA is TGTGCCAGCCAGGGCAGGGGTTACAATGAG. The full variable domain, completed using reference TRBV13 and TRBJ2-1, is AAGVIQSPRHLIKEKRETATLKCYPIPRHDTVYWYQQGPGQDPQFLISFYEKMQSDKGSIPDRFSAQQFSDYHSELNMSSLELGDSALYFCASQGRGYNEQFFGPGTRLTVL.

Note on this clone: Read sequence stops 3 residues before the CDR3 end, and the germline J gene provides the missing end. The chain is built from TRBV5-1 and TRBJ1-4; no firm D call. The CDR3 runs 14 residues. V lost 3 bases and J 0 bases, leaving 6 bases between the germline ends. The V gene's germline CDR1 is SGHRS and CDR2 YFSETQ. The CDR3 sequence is CASSSLATNEKLFF. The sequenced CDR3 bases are TGCGCCAGCAGCTCACTTGCAACTAATGAAAAA.

Partial CDR3 DNA: TGTGCCAGCAGCTTAGGTGGTAAGCCATCCTACGAG. Its translation: CASSLGGKPSYE. From start to end, the CDR3 is CASSLGGKPSYEQYF. The genes are TRBV11-2 and TRBJ2-7; D gene uncertain. Read sequence stops 3 residues before the CDR3 end, and the germline J gene provides the missing end. V was clipped by 1 base and J by 1 base, with 11 bases between them. This CDR3 region has 15 residues. Germline V gene sequence: CDR1 SGHAT, CDR2 FQNNGV.

The CDR3 bases that were read are TGTGCCAGTAGTATGTACCACAGCCAAGAGACC. Translated: CASSMYHSQET. The whole CDR3 region reads CASSMYHSQETQYF. This chain connects TRBV19 to TRBJ2-5; D remains unclear. Read sequence stops 3 residues before the CDR3 end, and the germline J gene provides the missing end. The germline V gene has CDR1 LNHDA and CDR2 SQIVND (reference sequence). V was cut by 3 bases and J by 1 base, with 9 bases left in between. This CDR3 region has 14 residues.

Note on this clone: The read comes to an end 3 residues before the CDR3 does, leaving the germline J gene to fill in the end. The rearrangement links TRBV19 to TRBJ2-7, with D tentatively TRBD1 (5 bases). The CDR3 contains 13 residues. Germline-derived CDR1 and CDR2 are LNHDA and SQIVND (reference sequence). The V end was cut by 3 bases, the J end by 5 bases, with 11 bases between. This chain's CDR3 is CASSIWPGNEQYF. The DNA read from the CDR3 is TGTGCCAGTAGTATCTGGCCAGGGAACGAG.

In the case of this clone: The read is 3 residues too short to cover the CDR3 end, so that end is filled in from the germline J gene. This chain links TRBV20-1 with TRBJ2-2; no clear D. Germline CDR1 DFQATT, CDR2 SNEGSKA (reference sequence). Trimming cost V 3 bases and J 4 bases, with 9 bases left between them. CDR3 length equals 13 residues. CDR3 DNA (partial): TGCAGTGCTAGCGAGCTGCGCACCGGGGAG. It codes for CSASELRTGE. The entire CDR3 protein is CSASELRTGELFF.

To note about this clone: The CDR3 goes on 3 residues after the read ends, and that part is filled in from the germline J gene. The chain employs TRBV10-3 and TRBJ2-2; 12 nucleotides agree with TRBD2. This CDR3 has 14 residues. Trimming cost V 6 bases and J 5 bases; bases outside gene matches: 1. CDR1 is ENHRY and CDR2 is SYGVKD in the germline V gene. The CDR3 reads CAISGLAGTGELFF. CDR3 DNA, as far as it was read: TGTGCCATCAGCGGACTAGCGGGAACCGGGGAG.

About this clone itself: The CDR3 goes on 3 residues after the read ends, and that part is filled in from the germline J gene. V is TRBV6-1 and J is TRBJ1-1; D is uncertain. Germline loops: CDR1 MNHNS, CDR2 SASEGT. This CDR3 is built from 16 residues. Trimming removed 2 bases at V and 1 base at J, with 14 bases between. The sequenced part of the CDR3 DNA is TGTGCCAGCAGTGAATACAGAATACCCGGGAACACTGAA. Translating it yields CASSEYRIPGNTE. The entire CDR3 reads CASSEYRIPGNTEAFF.

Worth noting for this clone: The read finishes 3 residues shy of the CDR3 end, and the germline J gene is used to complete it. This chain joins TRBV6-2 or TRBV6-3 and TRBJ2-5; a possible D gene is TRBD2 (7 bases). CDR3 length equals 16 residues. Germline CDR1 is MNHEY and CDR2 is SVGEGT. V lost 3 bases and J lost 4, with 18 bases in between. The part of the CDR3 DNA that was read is TGTGCCAGCAGTTATGGGGCAGGGGAGGGACCAGAGACC. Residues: CASSYGAGEGPET. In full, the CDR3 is CASSYGAGEGPETQYF.

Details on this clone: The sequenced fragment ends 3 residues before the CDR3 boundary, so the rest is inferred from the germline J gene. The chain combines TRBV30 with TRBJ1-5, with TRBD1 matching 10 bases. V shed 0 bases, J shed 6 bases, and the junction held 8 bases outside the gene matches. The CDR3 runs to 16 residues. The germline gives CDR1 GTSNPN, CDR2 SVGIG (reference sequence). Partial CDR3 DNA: TGTGCCTGGAGTGTACAATATGGACAGGGGGGTCAGCCC. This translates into CAWSVQYGQGGQP. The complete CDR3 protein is CAWSVQYGQGGQPQHF.

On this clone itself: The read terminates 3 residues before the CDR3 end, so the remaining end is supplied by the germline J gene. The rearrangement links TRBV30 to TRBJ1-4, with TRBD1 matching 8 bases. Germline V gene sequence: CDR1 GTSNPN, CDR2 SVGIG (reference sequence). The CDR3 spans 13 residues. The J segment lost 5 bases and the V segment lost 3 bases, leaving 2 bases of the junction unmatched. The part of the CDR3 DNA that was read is TGTGCCTGGAGGGACAGGGCAAATGAAAAA. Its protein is CAWRDRANEK. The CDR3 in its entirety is CAWRDRANEKLFF.